A single sample gave rise to the 24 T cell receptor beta chains below, sequenced in a study of T cells expressing NK-cell markers. From its re-call of the 5' RACE reads, TCRdb lists each CDR3 protein once, without DNA. Here the sample table reports about 550,000 distinct CDR3 sequences. Sequenced material: blood T cells: a sorted CD56 or NKG2C T cell subset, CD4+ or CD8+ T cells, or bulk PBMC T cells (not recorded which). All receptors come from a young man in good health.

The chain is built from TRBV5-1 and TRBJ2-1; as DNA is missing, the TRBD2 call by TCRdb cannot be tested. Germline-derived CDR1 and CDR2 are SGHRS and YFSETQ. The CDR3 length is 12 residues. CDR3 amino acids: CASSLGATSQFF.

V is TRBV11-3 and J is TRBJ2-1; TCRdb's D gene call, TRBD2, goes unchecked for lack of DNA. Germline V gene sequence: CDR1 SGHNT, CDR2 YENEEA. This CDR3 has 17 amino acids. CDR3: CASTPTTSGRAANEQFF.

The CDR3 sequence: CASSDRSGYQPQHF. V gene TRBV2 combines with J gene TRBJ1-5. Germline lookup yields CDR1 SNHLY and CDR2 FYNNEI. The CDR3 is made up of 14 amino acids. The variable domain in full, completed from reference TRBV2 and TRBJ1-5, reads EPEVTQTPSHQVTQMGQEVILRCVPISNHLYFYWYRQILGQKVEFLVSFYNNEISEKSEIFDDQFSVERPDGSNFTLKIRSTKLEDSAMYFCASSDRSGYQPQHFGDGTRLSIL.

The chain employs TRBV7-2 and TRBJ2-5; absent DNA, TCRdb's TRBD1 call cannot be checked. Germline CDR1 is SGHTA and CDR2 is FQGNSA. The CDR3 totals 16 residues. The CDR3 loop is CASSFLGTGLQETQYF.

This chain uses TRBV5-1 with TRBJ2-1; TCRdb lists TRBD2, though no DNA is available to test this call. The germline V gene has CDR1 SGHRS and CDR2 YFSETQ. The CDR3 covers 17 residues. This CDR3 is CASSLATAGALSNEQFF.

J is TRBJ2-1 and V is TRBV5-1. The CDR3 sequence is 14 residues long. From germline, CDR1 is SGHRS and CDR2 YFSETQ. The CDR3 sequence: CASSLANSHNEQFF.

This chain joins TRBV20-1 and TRBJ1-2. CDR3 size: 15 residues. Looked up from germline, CDR1 is DFQATT and CDR2 is SNEGSKA (reference sequence). This chain's CDR3 is CSARDLGRHTKSYTF.

The chain carries TRBV7-9 and TRBJ1-4; TCRdb's D call of TRBD1 is untestable without DNA. There are 16 residues in the CDR3. Germline loops: CDR1 SEHNR, CDR2 FQNEAQ (reference sequence). CDR3 sequence: CASSLRRQGLNEKLFF.

J is TRBJ2-3 and V is TRBV7-2. Germline loops: CDR1 SGHTA, CDR2 FQGNSA. The CDR3 spans 13 residues. CDR3 protein: CASSPFSTDTQYF.

This chain uses TRBV10-3 with TRBJ2-2; TCRdb calls TRBD2, which cannot be checked without DNA. Germline V lookup: CDR1 ENHRY, CDR2 SYGVKD. CDR3 size: 18 residues. CDR3 protein: CAISDWSSGSPNTGELFF.

The chain links TRBV7-2 to TRBJ2-5; the D gene TCRdb calls, TRBD2, cannot be checked with no DNA. CDR1 is SGHTA and CDR2 is FQGNSA in the germline V gene. The CDR3 length is 16 residues. CDR3 amino acids: CASSHREAGTQETQYF. The variable domain in full, completed from reference TRBV7-2 and TRBJ2-5, reads GAGVSQSPSNKVTEKGKDVELRCDPISGHTALYWYRQSLGQGLEFLIYFQGNSAPDKSGLPSDRFSAERTGGSVSTLTIQRTQQEDSAVYLCASSHREAGTQETQYFGPGTRLLVL.

V is TRBV6-1 and J is TRBJ2-1. In germline, CDR1 is MNHNS, CDR2 SASEGT. CDR3 length: 16 amino acids. This CDR3 is CASSVENSRLDNEQFF.

V gene TRBV6-5 combines with J gene TRBJ2-5; as DNA is missing, the TRBD2 call by TCRdb cannot be tested. The CDR3 totals 15 residues. The germline CDR1 and CDR2 sequences are MNHEY and SVGAGI. CDR3 amino acids: CASSYSSGTPETQYF.

J is TRBJ2-4 and V is TRBV20-1. The CDR3 covers 15 residues. Germline V CDR1 and CDR2: DFQATT, SNEGSKA (reference sequence). CDR3 protein: CSAREQTLAKNIQYF.

This chain joins TRBV7-9 and TRBJ1-4; no DNA is available, so the TRBD1 call from TCRdb remains unchecked. The germline V gene has CDR1 SEHNR and CDR2 FQNEAQ (reference sequence). The CDR3 spans 15 residues. The CDR3 region is CASSLAAQTNEKLFF.

The CDR3: CASSLIGLDNAGELFF. This chain joins TRBV12-3 or TRBV12-4 and TRBJ2-2; TCRdb selects TRBD2, and the lack of DNA leaves this call unchecked. The CDR3 covers 16 residues.

V is TRBV10-3 and J is TRBJ1-4; TCRdb calls TRBD1, which cannot be checked without DNA. There are 15 residues in the CDR3. Germline assignment: CDR1 ENHRY and CDR2 SYGVKD. The chain's CDR3 is CAASRGHTTNEKLFF.

V usage is TRBV3-1 and J usage is TRBJ2-4; the D call of TRBD1 rests on TCRdb alone, since no DNA is present to check it. Germline lookup yields CDR1 LGHDT and CDR2 YNNKEL (reference sequence). The CDR3 contains 16 residues. CDR3 protein: CASSRAKRTGRSIQYF.

V is TRBV25-1 and J is TRBJ2-7. This CDR3 is 15 amino acids long. Germline values: CDR1 MGHDK, CDR2 SYGVNS. The CDR3 region is CASSEYDTPTYEQYF.

The genes are TRBV20-1 and TRBJ2-1; TCRdb calls TRBD2, which cannot be checked without DNA. The CDR3 consists of 15 residues. Germline lookup yields CDR1 DFQATT and CDR2 SNEGSKA (reference sequence). CDR3 loop: CSAKALAGGPYEQFF.

This CDR3 reads CASSQRRSSYEQFF. The chain couples TRBV6-1 to TRBJ2-1. The CDR3 is made up of 14 amino acids. Germline CDR1 and CDR2: MNHNS and SASEGT.

The chain combines TRBV9 with TRBJ2-5; the TCRdb call, TRBD2, lacks DNA for checking. The CDR3 runs 17 residues. Germline assignment: CDR1 SGDLS and CDR2 YYNGEE. CDR3 in amino acids: CASSVVRGQMYQETQYF.

V is TRBV11-3 and J is TRBJ2-3; TCRdb selects TRBD1, and the lack of DNA leaves this call unchecked. The germline gives CDR1 SGHNT, CDR2 YENEEA. The CDR3 loop spans 14 amino acids. CDR3 sequence reads: CASTLHRGGDTQYF.

J is TRBJ2-7 and V is TRBV20-1; TCRdb proposes TRBD2, but this gene call is untestable without DNA. This CDR3 comprises 17 residues. CDR1 and CDR2 from the germline V gene are DFQATT and SNEGSKA (reference sequence). CDR3 protein: CSARDKPGTSSSYEQYF.